This T cell receptor beta chain was retrieved from a study of technical replicates of blood from several donors. The assay was immunoSEQ multiplex PCR, and TCRdb's table has in-frame clones only and misses some. In the table there are tens of thousands of clones, about 91% of which are singletons. Deletions cut 2 bases from V and 7 bases from J, with 12 bases between. The CDR3 runs 13 residues. Germline CDR1 and CDR2: GTSNPN and SVGIG (reference sequence). The specimen was T cells isolated from PBMCs. The receptor's source is a human donor in good health. Some clones in this sample may be carry-over from other donors' samples. This chain joins TRBV30 and TRBJ1-5; no clear D. The CDR3 sequence is CAWSRGEGQPQHF. CDR3 nucleotides: TGTGCCTGGAGTCGGGGAGAAGGACAGCCCCAGCATTTT.